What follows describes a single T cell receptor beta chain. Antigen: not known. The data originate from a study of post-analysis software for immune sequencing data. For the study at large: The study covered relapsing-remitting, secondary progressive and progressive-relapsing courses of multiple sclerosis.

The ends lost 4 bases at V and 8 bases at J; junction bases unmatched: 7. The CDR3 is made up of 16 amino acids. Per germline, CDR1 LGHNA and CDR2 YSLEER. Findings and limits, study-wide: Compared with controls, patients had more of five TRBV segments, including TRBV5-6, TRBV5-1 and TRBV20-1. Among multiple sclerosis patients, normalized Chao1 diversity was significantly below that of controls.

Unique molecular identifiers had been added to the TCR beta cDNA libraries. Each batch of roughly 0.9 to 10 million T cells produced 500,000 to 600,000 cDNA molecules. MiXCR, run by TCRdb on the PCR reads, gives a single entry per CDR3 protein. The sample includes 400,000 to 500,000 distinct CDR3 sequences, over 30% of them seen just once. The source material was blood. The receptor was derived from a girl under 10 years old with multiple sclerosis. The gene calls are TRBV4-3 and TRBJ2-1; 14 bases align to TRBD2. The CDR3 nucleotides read TGCGCCAGCAGCCCCGGGACTAGCGGGAGAAGTCATGAGCAGTTCTTC. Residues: CASSPGTSGRSHEQFF.